This TCR beta chain was documented in a study of shared clonotypes between healthy human individuals (dated by TCRdb to the early 2020s). Context from the whole study: The cohort comprised a couple of women and a few men aged 18 to 49 years. For each donor, CD4 naive and CD4 memory were each given three plates, CD8 naive was given two plates, and CD8 memory was given one plate. Each donor's leukapheresis produced roughly between roughly 0.85 and 9.5 billion PBMCs. Different laboratories and diverse techniques were used to prepare libraries and sequence TCR repertoires, to increase sequencing depth and limit assay-specific biases. The study deeply sequenced blood TCR repertoires of several healthy adults to estimate repertoire size and the extent of clonotype sharing between individuals.

Using the deep immunoSEQ assay, TCR CDR3 regions were amplified from genomic DNA by multiplex PCR. Extracted genomic DNA from each cell subset was distributed evenly across all wells of several immunoSEQ 96-well plates, and each plate was treated as a replicate. For sorted subsets, 200 to 250 ng of genomic DNA, equivalent to around 30,000 T cell genomes, went into each replicate PCR. The purified libraries were quantified using a Qubit 3.0 fluorometer, sized with a Bioanalyzer 2100, and then quantified again using the KAPA Library Quantification kit. A separate single-read 150-cycle Illumina NextSeq 550 flow cell was used to sequence each immunoSEQ 96-well plate. From the authors' description of their analysis: Because only junctional sequences without quality scores were contained in the immunoSEQ output, filtering matching that applied to full-length reads could not be performed. To assign V/J genes and CDR3, sequences were annotated against IMGT germline references using PyIR, a Python wrapper for IgBLAST v1.9. Any read was removed if the V/J assignment was weak (E-value above 1e-6), the CDR3 was missing, or the read contained stop codons, out-of-frame junctions, or ambiguous translated residues. V3J clonotypes were defined by identical inferred V gene, J gene, and CDR3 amino acid sequence. Percentage overlap between repertoires was computed as shared unique clonotypes divided by the size of the smaller repertoire. Three approaches were used to assess repertoire richness: RTK rarefaction, the Chao1 estimator, and Recon v2.1 estimates of unobserved clonotypes. OLGA was used to compute generation probabilities for all TCRbeta clonotypes that the gDNA method yielded from a few donors. TCRdb mirrors the immuneACCESS table, restricted to in-frame sequences. Some clones are absent from its copies; in checked studies, under half trace to an unresolved V gene, and the reason for the others is unknown. That table gives V, J and clone size, and the DNA gave D and trimming. Present in this sample are around 2,000,000 clones, about 93% of which were seen just once. The ten largest clonotypes hold 1.5% to 2% of the sample.

Study-level results and caveats: Only blood was sampled, and tissue TCR repertoires likely differ from those in blood. Because the study included only a small number of donors, the genetic and exposure-history diversity represented was limited. Across four donors, roughly 5% of naive CD4, around 3.5% of naive CD8, roughly 2.2% of memory CD4, and under 0.45% of memory CD8 clonotypes were shared. Higher generation probabilities were observed for clonotypes shared by all four sorted-subset donors than for non-shared clonotypes. Naive subsets generally had larger estimated clonotype richness than memory subsets did. Based on pairwise subsampling, the degree of clonotype sharing among donors was expected to be affected by sequencing depth. Even with the large sequencing depth, rarefaction of the sorted-subset datasets indicated that sequencing was incomplete.

Details on this clone: The antigen this receptor binds is unknown. It has no much larger one-base neighbor in the sample; base qualities were not kept.

Based on the germline V gene (reference sequence), the CDR1 and CDR2 sequences are SEHNR and FQNEAQ. V lost 5 bases and J lost 3 bases; the stretch between them is 15 bases long. The CDR3 goes from the cysteine to the phenylalanine over 15 residues. CDR3 DNA is the only sequence kept; it has 45 bases, read in frame from the first base. CD8 naive samples were obtained by positive selection for CCR7 among CD45RO-negative cells, yielding a CD45RA+CCR7+ population from which TemRA cells were excluded. Healthy HIV-negative adults with no recently reported acute infections or vaccinations were included as donors. Every donor was a Caucasian adult residing in Nashville, Tennessee, USA. Blood was obtained by leukapheresis, after which PBMCs were separated by Ficoll-Histopaque density gradient centrifugation and cryopreserved in liquid nitrogen vapor phase. Analytical flow cytometry was used to check the purity and quantity of each magnetically sorted T cell population. Genomic DNA was isolated from each sorted fraction and quantified by UV absorbance on a Nanodrop 2000c.

The receptor was isolated from a man younger than 35 in good health. Some clones in this sample may be carry-over from other donors' samples. Sequences were obtained from naive CD8+ T cells from PBMCs. What the cell subset or site label conveys for this sample: CD45RA+CCR7+. The chain joins TRBV7-9 to TRBJ2-3, with no reliable assignment of the D segment. The sequenced DNA: TGTGCCAGCAGCACCTCCGGCCGAGTAACAGATACGCAGTATTTT. Protein translation: CASSTSGRVTDTQYF.